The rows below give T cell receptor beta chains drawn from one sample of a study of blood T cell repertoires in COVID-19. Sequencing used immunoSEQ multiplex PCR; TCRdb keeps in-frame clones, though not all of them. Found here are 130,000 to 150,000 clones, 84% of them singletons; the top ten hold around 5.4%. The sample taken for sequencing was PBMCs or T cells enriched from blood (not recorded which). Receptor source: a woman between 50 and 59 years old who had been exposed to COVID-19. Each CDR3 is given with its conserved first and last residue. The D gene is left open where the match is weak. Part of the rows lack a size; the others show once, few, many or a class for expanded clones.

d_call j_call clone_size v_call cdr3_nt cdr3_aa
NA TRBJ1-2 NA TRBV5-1 TGCGCCAGCAGCTCACAGGGTCTGAATGGCTACACCTTC CASSSQGLNGYTF
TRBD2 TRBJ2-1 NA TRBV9 TGTGCCAGCAGCGTAGCGGGGTCCAGCGGGAAAACGGATGAGCAGTTCTTC CASSVAGSSGKTDEQFF
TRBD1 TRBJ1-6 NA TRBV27 TGTGCCAGCAGTATCACGGACAGGGCGTCAGTGCGTCGTTCACCCCTCCACTTT CASSITDRASVRRSPLHF
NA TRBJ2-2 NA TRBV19 TGTGCCAGTAGGGGCGCTTCTGGGAGTGACGCCGGGGAGCTGTTTTTT CASRGASGSDAGELFF
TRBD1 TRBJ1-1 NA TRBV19 TGTGCCAGTAACAGGGGGTTCCGTGACACTGAAGCTTTCTTT CASNRGFRDTEAFF
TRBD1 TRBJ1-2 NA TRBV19 TGTGCCAGTATCGGACAGGGGTACTATGGCTACACCTTC CASIGQGYYGYTF
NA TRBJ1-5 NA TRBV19 TGTGCCAGTAGTATATTAACAGGGAATCAGCCCCAGCATTTT CASSILTGNQPQHF
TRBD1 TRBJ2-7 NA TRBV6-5 TGTGCCAGCAGCCGTGGACAGGGGGCGGGCGAGCAGTACTTC CASSRGQGAGEQYF
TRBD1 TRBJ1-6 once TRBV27 TGTGCCAGCAGTTTAGTAACGGACAGGGGGCTTTCGCGGTCACCCCTCCACTTT CASSLVTDRGLSRSPLHF
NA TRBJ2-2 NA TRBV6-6 TGTGCCAGCAGTCCAACGAACACCGGGGAGCTGTTTTTT CASSPTNTGELFF
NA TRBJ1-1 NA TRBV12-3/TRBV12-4 TGTGCCAGCAGACCCGGGAACACTGAAGCTTTCTTT CASRPGNTEAFF
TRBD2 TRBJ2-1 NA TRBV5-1 TGCGCCAGCAGCCCCCCGGGACTAGCACCAGGTGAGCAGTTCTTC CASSPPGLAPGEQFF
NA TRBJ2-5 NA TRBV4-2 TGTGCCAGCAGCCAAGTTGGCGGGGGCCGACAGGAGACCCAGTACTTC CASSQVGGGRQETQYF
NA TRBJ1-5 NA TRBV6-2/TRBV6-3 TGTGCCAGCAGCGCTCAGAGGGTGGGTCAGCCCCAGCATTTT CASSAQRVGQPQHF
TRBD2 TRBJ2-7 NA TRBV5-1 TGCGCCAGCAGCCGACTAGCTGGGTACGAGCAGTACTTC CASSRLAGYEQYF
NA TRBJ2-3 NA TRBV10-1 TGCGCCAGCAGTGAGGGGCCACACACAGATACGCAGTATTTT CASSEGPHTDTQYF
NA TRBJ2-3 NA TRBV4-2 TGTGTCAGCAGCCAAGGGGCTAGCACAGATACGCAGTATTTT CVSSQGASTDTQYF
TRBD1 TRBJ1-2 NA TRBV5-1 TGCGCCAGCAGCTTGCAGACAGGGGCTAACTATGGCTACACCTTC CASSLQTGANYGYTF
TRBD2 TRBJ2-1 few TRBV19 TGTGCCAGTATCCCATCCGGACTAGCGGGACTATACAATGAGCAGTTCTTC CASIPSGLAGLYNEQFF
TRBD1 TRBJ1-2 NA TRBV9 TGTGCCAGCAGCCGTTCACTAGGGGGGACAGGGACCAACTATGGCTACACCTTC CASSRSLGGTGTNYGYTF
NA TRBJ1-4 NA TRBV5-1 TGCGCCAGCAGCTTTAGGGGGACAACTAATGAAAAACTGTTTTTT CASSFRGTTNEKLFF
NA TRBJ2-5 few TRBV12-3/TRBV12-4 TGTGCCAGCAGCCCTAGCGTCCAGGAGACCCAGTACTTC CASSPSVQETQYF
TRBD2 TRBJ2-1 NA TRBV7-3 TGTGCCAGCAGCTCAATTAGCGGGGGCACCAGGTCAGATGAGCAGTTCTTC CASSSISGGTRSDEQFF
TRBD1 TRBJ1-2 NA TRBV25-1 TGTGCCAGCAGTTCGGACAGGGTCGAATCTAACTATGGCTACACCTTC CASSSDRVESNYGYTF
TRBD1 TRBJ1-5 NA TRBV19 TGTGCCAGTAGTAACCGACCGGGACAGGGAGATCAGCCCCAGCATTTT CASSNRPGQGDQPQHF
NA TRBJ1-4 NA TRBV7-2 TGTGCCAGCAGCCTCAGACCCGTCGGCGGTGAAAAACTGTTTTTT CASSLRPVGGEKLFF
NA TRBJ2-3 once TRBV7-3 TGTGCCAGCAGCTTAACCCCCGGGGCAGATACGCAGTATTTT CASSLTPGADTQYF
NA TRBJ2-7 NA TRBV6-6 TGTGCCAGCAGTCGAGCGGCTGCCTGGAGTAGCGACGAGCAGTACTTC CASSRAAAWSSDEQYF
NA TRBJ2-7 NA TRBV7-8 TGTGCCAGCAGCCAGATCACCGCGGGACCCCTGAGCACCCAAAACGAGCAGTACTTC CASSQITAGPLSTQNEQYF
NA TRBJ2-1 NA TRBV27 TGTGCCAGCAGCCCTCCCCAGGGCCGTTACCGCGATGAGCAGTTCTTC CASSPPQGRYRDEQFF
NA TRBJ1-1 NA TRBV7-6 TGTGCCAGCAGCTTATACACCAACACTGAAGCTTTCTTT CASSLYTNTEAFF
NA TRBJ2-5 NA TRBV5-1 TGCGCCAGCAGCCCGCTGGGACACCTACAAGAGACCCAGTACTTC CASSPLGHLQETQYF
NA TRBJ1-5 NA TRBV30 TGTGCCTGGAGTCAAGGAATCTCCGGGAATCAGCCCCAGCATTTT CAWSQGISGNQPQHF
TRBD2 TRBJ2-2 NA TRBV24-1 TGTGCCACTCGAAGCGGGACGAACACCGGGGAGCTGTTTTTT CATRSGTNTGELFF